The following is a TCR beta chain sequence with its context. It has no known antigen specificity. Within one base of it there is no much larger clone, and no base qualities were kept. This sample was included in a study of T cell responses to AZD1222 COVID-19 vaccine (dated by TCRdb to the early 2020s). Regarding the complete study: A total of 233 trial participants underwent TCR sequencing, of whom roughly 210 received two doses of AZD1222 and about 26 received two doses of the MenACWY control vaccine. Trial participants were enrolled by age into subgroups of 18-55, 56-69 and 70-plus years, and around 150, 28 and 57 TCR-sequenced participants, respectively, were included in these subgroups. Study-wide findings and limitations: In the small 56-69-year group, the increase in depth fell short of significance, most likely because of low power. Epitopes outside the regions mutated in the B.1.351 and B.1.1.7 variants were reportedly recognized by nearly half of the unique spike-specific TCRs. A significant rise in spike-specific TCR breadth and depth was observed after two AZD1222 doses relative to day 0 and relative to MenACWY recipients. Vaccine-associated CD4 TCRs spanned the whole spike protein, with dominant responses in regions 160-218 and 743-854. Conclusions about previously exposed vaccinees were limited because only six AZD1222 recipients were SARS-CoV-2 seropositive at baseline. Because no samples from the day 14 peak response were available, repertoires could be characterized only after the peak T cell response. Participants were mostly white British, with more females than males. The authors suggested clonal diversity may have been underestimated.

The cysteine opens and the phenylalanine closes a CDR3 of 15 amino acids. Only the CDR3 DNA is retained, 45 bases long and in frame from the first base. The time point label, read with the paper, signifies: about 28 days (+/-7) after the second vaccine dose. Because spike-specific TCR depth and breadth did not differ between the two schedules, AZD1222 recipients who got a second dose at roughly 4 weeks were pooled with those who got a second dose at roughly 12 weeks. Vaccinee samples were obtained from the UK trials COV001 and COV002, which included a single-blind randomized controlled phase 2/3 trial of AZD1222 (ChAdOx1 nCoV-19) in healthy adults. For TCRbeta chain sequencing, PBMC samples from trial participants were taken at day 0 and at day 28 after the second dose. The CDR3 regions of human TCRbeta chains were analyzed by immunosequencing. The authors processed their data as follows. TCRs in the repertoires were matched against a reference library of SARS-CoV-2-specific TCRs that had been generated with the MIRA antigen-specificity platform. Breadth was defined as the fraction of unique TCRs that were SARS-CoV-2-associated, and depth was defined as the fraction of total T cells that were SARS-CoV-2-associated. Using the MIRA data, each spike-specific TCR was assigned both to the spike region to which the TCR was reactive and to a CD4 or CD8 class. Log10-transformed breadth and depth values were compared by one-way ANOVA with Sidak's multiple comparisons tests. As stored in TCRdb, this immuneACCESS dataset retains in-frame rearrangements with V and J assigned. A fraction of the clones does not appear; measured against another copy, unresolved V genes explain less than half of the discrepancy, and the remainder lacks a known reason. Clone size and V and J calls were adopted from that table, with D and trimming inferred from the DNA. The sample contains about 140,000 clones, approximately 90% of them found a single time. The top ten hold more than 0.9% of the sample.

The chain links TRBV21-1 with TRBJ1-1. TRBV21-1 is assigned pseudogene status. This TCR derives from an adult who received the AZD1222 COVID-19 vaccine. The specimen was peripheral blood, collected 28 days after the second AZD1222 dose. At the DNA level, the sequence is TGTGCCAGCCCTACAATACCGGGCCCAGAGACTGAAGCTTTCTTT. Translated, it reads CASPTIPGPETEAFF.